This T cell receptor beta chain emerged from a study of blood T cell repertoires in COVID-19. Overall study context: Some COVID-19 samples were acute and others convalescent; all came from the United States, Italy and Spain. Nucleic acid was either cDNA or gDNA, and it came from T cells, B-cell-depleted T cells, or PBMCs.

Per the authors' pipeline: Amplification with reference gene primers provided the estimates of nucleated cell counts. Produced via immunoSEQ multiplex PCR; TCRdb's table is partial and in-frame only. V and J calls and clone size follow that table, whereas D and trimming were derived from the DNA. The sample consists of about 25,000 clones, 65% to 90% of them appearing once. Trimming removed 5 bases from V and 2 bases from J, with 13 bases in between. Germline V lookup: CDR1 SNHLY, CDR2 FYNNEI. The CDR3 loop spans 15 amino acids. This receptor was taken from a human donor in a cohort sampled during active COVID-19. The sequencing input was peripheral blood. The V call is TRBV2, the J call TRBJ2-1; TRBD1 might be the D (6 bases). In DNA form, the CDR3 reads TGTGCCAGCAGTCGAACACAGGGAGCCTACAATGAGCAGTTCTTC. Translated: CASSRTQGAYNEQFF. The whole variable domain, remainder taken from reference TRBV2 and TRBJ2-1, is EPEVTQTPSHQVTQMGQEVILRCVPISNHLYFYWYRQILGQKVEFLVSFYNNEISEKSEIFDDQFSVERPDGSNFTLKIRSTKLEDSAMYFCASSRTQGAYNEQFFGPGTRLTVL.